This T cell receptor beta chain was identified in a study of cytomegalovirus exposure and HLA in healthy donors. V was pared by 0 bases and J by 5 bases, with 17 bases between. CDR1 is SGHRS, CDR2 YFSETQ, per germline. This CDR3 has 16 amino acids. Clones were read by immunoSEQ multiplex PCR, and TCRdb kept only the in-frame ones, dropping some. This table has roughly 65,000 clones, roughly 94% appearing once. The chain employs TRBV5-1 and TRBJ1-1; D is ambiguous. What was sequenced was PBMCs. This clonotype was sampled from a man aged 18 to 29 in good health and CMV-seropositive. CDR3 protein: CASSLVSAGTGTEAFF. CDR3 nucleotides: TGCGCCAGCAGCTTGGTCAGTGCGGGCACTGGAACTGAAGCTTTCTTT. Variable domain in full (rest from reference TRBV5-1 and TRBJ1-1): KAGVTQTPRYLIKTRGQQVTLSCSPISGHRSVSWYQQTPGQGLQFLFEYFSETQRNKGNFPGRFSGRQFSNSRSEMNVSTLELGDSALYLCASSLVSAGTGTEAFFGQGTRLTVV.